One and the same sample provided the 2 T cell receptor beta chains below, sequenced in a study of beta chain features in type 1 diabetes. Broader study findings: The study found moderately but significantly shorter TCRB CDR3s in all four CD4+ subsets of Type 1 diabetes patients.

No antigen has been assigned to these receptors. Isolated RNA was reverse transcribed in full, so expressed TCRB transcripts were sequenced. Profiling relied on immunoSEQ multiplex PCR, and the TCRdb table lists in-frame clones only, not all of them. The sample lists 550,000 to 850,000 clones; about an eighth were seen once. Sequences were obtained from naive CD4+ T cells from blood. The receptor source for this set is a man between 18 and 29 years old with type 1 diabetes.

This clone was found a few times. The rearrangement uses TRBV5-4 and TRBJ1-2; 7 bases agree with TRBD1. The V gene's germline CDR1 is SGHNT and CDR2 YYREEE (reference sequence). This CDR3 has 13 residues. The J segment lost 4 bases and the V segment lost 4 bases, leaving 4 bases of the junction unmatched. The CDR3 is CASSTRDSYGYTF. Here the CDR3 DNA reads TGTGCCAGCAGCACCCGGGACAGCTATGGCTACACCTTC.

In this sample, this clone turned up once. The J gene is TRBJ1-2, the V gene TRBV5-4; D unclear. This CDR3 has 16 residues. Germline V gene sequence: CDR1 SGHNT, CDR2 YYREEE (reference sequence). The V end was cut by 2 bases, the J end by 4 bases, with 18 bases between. Written as DNA, the CDR3 is TGTGCCAGCAGCTTTTACCCGTCCGGGTTGGGCTATGGCTACACCTTC. The encoded protein is CASSFYPSGLGYGYTF.